The 13 T cell receptor beta chains presented below share a single source sample, sequenced in a study of blood T cell repertoires in COVID-19. The repertoire was sequenced with immunoSEQ multiplex PCR; TCRdb's copy has only in-frame clones and lacks some. Among 250,000 to 300,000 clones, just under 90% were seen once, and the ten largest hold under 2.5%. The sequencing sample was made of PBMCs or T cells enriched from blood (not recorded which). The receptors were gathered from a woman aged 55-75 years who had recovered from COVID-19.

This clone was counted only a few times. The CDR3 here is CAVRRPENYGYTF. CDR3 sequence (DNA): TGTGCCGTGCGCCGGCCGGAGAACTATGGCTACACCTTC. The V and J genes are TRBV19 and TRBJ1-2; no clear D. The CDR3 runs 13 residues. Per the germline V gene, CDR1 is LNHDA and CDR2 is SQIVND (reference sequence). V was trimmed by 11 bases and J by 2 bases, leaving 15 bases between them.

V usage is TRBV20-1 and J usage is TRBJ1-1; D gene unclear. V was pared by 3 bases and J by 2 bases, with 10 bases between. This CDR3 region has 13 residues. Germline V gene sequence: CDR1 DFQATT, CDR2 SNEGSKA (reference sequence). The CDR3 spells CSASFVGNTEAFF. CDR3 DNA sequence: TGCAGTGCTAGTTTCGTTGGCAACACTGAAGCTTTCTTT.

This clone was seen once. The V and J genes are TRBV28 and TRBJ2-1; 9 bases fit TRBD2. This CDR3 contains 16 residues. J lost 0 bases, V lost 5 bases, and 5 bases had no gene match. Germline V gene data show CDR1 as MDHEN and CDR2 as SYDVKM. The CDR3 region is CASSPASGNSYNEQFF. Here the CDR3 DNA reads TGTGCCAGCAGTCCCGCTAGCGGGAACTCCTACAATGAGCAGTTCTTC.

This rearrangement joins TRBV30 to TRBJ2-7; maybe TRBD2 (5 bases). V was cut by 0 bases and J by 7 bases, with 10 bases left in between. Germline assignment: CDR1 GTSNPN and CDR2 SVGIG (reference sequence). The CDR3 loop spans 12 amino acids. The chain's CDR3 is CAWSVRSGEQYF. The CDR3 nucleotides read TGTGCCTGGAGTGTACGGTCGGGGGAGCAGTACTTC.

This rearrangement joins TRBV28 to TRBJ2-5; maybe TRBD1 (5 bases). Germline CDR1 reads MDHEN; CDR2 reads SYDVKM. CDR3 length equals 13 residues. Trimming left V 6 bases short and J 5 bases short, with 13 bases between. CDR3 protein: CASRARVGETQYF. As DNA, the CDR3 is TGTGCCAGCAGGGCCAGGGTGGGCGAGACCCAGTACTTC. The variable domain in full, with the rest retrieved from reference TRBV28 and TRBJ2-5, is DVKVTQSSRYLVKRTGEKVFLECVQDMDHENMFWYRQDPGLGLRLIYFSYDVKMKEKGDIPEGYSVSREKKERFSLILESASTNQTSMYLCASRARVGETQYFGPGTRLLVL.

The chain links TRBV29-1 to TRBJ1-2; D gene unclear. The CDR3 extends over 12 amino acids. Germline V CDR1 and CDR2: SQVTM, ANQGSEA. V was shortened by 2 bases and J by 4 bases, with 8 bases between the two germline ends. CDR3 in DNA: TGCAGCGTTGAAAGTTGGAGCTATGGCTACACCTTC. The encoded protein is CSVESWSYGYTF.

The rearrangement uses TRBV5-1 and TRBJ1-2; weak D call: TRBD1 (5 bases). Germline loops: CDR1 SGHRS, CDR2 YFSETQ. V lost 3 bases, J lost 3 bases, and 9 bases lay in between. The CDR3 extends over 13 amino acids. The CDR3 spells CASSSGTDYGYTF. Written as DNA, the CDR3 is TGCGCCAGCAGCTCCGGGACTGACTATGGCTACACCTTC. Using reference TRBV5-1 and TRBJ1-2 for the parts outside the CDR3, the full variable domain is KAGVTQTPRYLIKTRGQQVTLSCSPISGHRSVSWYQQTPGQGLQFLFEYFSETQRNKGNFPGRFSGRQFSNSRSEMNVSTLELGDSALYLCASSSGTDYGYTFGSGTRLTVV.

The V call is TRBV14, the J call TRBJ2-5, with 8 bases matching TRBD1. There are 17 residues in the CDR3. Trimming took 0 bases from V and 2 from J; bases not matched to a gene: 8. Germline V gene lookup returns CDR1 SGHDN and CDR2 FVKESK. CDR3 in amino acids: CASSQDLAGGYQETQYF. CDR3 in DNA: TGTGCCAGCAGCCAAGATTTGGCAGGGGGCTATCAAGAGACCCAGTACTTC.

CDR3 bases: TGTGCCAGCAGCTTAGATACTTCACAGGGGGGGATCGACGGGGAGCTGTTTTTT. The encoded protein is CASSLDTSQGGIDGELFF. The rearrangement links TRBV11-3 to TRBJ2-2; TRBD1 might be the D (8 bases). This CDR3 region has 18 residues. Germline lookup yields CDR1 SGHNT and CDR2 YENEEA. Trimming pared 0 bases from V and 7 bases from J, leaving 21 bases between.

The chain carries TRBV6-5 and TRBJ2-1, with 8 positions matching TRBD2. The CDR3 is 15 residues long. CDR1 is MNHEY and CDR2 is SVGAGI in the germline V gene. V lost 6 bases, J lost 0 bases, and 4 bases stayed unmatched. CDR3 sequence reads: CASSGGLASYNEQFF. Here the CDR3 DNA reads TGTGCCAGCAGCGGAGGACTAGCCTCCTACAATGAGCAGTTCTTC.

The chain couples TRBV21-1 to TRBJ2-2; the table's TRBD2 call for D was not verified on the DNA. TRBV21-1 is marked as a pseudogene. The CDR3 covers 16 residues. CDR3 region: CASRGLAGVDTGELFF. The CDR3 DNA is TGTGCCAGCAGGGGACTAGCGGGAGTGGACACCGGGGAGCTGTTTTTT.

Here the CDR3 reads CASSPPQGYQETQYF. CDR3 bases: TGTGCCAGCTCACCACCACAGGGGTACCAAGAGACCCAGTACTTC. The J gene is TRBJ2-5, the V gene TRBV18, with 7 bases that match TRBD1. The ends lost 0 bases at V and 0 bases at J; junction bases unmatched: 1. Germline V lookup: CDR1 KGHSH, CDR2 LQKENI. The CDR3 length is 15 residues.

This rearrangement joins TRBV9 to TRBJ1-2; possible D gene TRBD1, 5 bases. Germline loops: CDR1 SGDLS, CDR2 YYNGEE. The CDR3 consists of 15 residues. Trimming removed 0 bases from V and 5 bases from J, with 14 bases in between. CDR3 amino acids: CASSVEGGVGYGYTF. The CDR3 nucleotides read TGTGCCAGCAGCGTAGAAGGAGGGGTAGGGTATGGCTACACCTTC.